The entry below describes one T cell receptor (beta chain). Its specificity is not known. From germline, CDR1 is SGHRS and CDR2 YFSETQ. Trimming took 0 bases from V and 5 from J; bases not matched to a gene: 10. CDR3 length equals 16 residues. This sample stems from a study of T cell responses to AZD1222 COVID-19 vaccine. Study-level findings and limits: Close to half of spike-specific TCRs reportedly recognize unmutated variant regions. The breadth and depth of Spike-specific TCRs increased once two AZD1222 doses had been given. White British ancestry dominated among donors, who included more females, and clonal diversity was possibly underestimated.

The repertoire was sequenced with immunoSEQ multiplex PCR; TCRdb's copy has only in-frame clones and lacks some. The data show about 130,000 clones, about 85% seen once. V is TRBV5-1 and J is TRBJ2-5, with 7 bases lining up with TRBD2. The source of this sequence is an adult in good health. This specimen consisted of peripheral blood, obtained on day 0 of AZD1222 vaccination. Here the CDR3 reads CASSLAGTTGGETQYF. As DNA, the CDR3 is TGCGCCAGCAGCTTGGCCGGGACTACCGGAGGTGAGACCCAGTACTTC.